The rows below give T cell receptor beta chains drawn from one sample of a study of OX40 agonist ivuxolimab in advanced cancers. Generated by immunoSEQ multiplex PCR, the TCRdb table keeps only in-frame clones and is missing some. The sample has fewer than 30,000 clones, about 76% seen once. The sequences come from CD4+ or CD8+ T cells sorted from blood, collected in a trial of the OX40 agonist ivuxolimab. These receptors originate from an adult with an advanced solid tumor such as melanoma, head and neck, liver or kidney cancer. The CDR3 runs from the conserved cysteine through the conserved F or W. D genes are given only for firm matches. The listing skips clone size in some rows; elsewhere it reads once, few, many or a size class.

j_call v_call d_call clone_size cdr3_aa cdr3_nt
TRBJ2-5 TRBV7-9 TRBD2 . CASSLLREGVSQETQYF TGTGCCAGCAGCTTACTTCGGGAGGGAGTCTCCCAAGAGACCCAGTACTTC
TRBJ2-1 TRBV14 TRBD2 . CASSLLLAGGPRNEQFF TGTGCCAGCAGCCTCTTACTAGCGGGAGGGCCCCGCAATGAGCAGTTCTTC
TRBJ1-3 TRBV25-1 . . CASSEPRVGSGNTIYF TGTGCCAGCAGTGAACCCCGGGTTGGGAGCGGAAACACCATATATTTT
TRBJ2-5 TRBV30 . once CAWSLVGGRLETQYF TGTGCCTGGAGTTTGGTGGGGGGGCGATTAGAGACCCAGTACTTC
TRBJ2-7 TRBV11-2 . . CASGLDAYEQYF TGTGCCAGCGGCCTGGACGCCTACGAGCAGTACTTC
TRBJ2-2 TRBV19 . . CASYASGTGELFF TGTGCCAGTTACGCAAGTGGAACCGGGGAGCTGTTTTTT
TRBJ2-7 TRBV7-6 TRBD2 . CASSPLGGGGSYEQYF TGTGCCAGCAGCCCTTTGGGGGGAGGCGGGAGCTACGAGCAGTACTTC
TRBJ1-6 TRBV25-1 . . CASSIQGINSPLHF TGTGCCAGCAGCATTCAGGGGATCAATTCACCCCTCCACTTT
TRBJ1-5 TRBV5-6 TRBD1 . CASSSTGWNNQPQHF TGTGCCAGCAGCTCGACAGGGTGGAACAATCAGCCCCAGCATTTT
TRBJ2-7 TRBV5-1 . . CASSFGAEQYF TGCGCCAGCAGCTTCGGCGCCGAGCAGTACTTC
TRBJ2-3 TRBV11-2 TRBD2 few CASSLGAGGPGDTQYF TGTGCCAGCAGCTTAGGGGCGGGAGGGCCCGGAGATACGCAGTATTTT
TRBJ2-1 TRBV10-2 TRBD2 . CASSDGGGRNEQFF TGCGCCAGCAGTGATGGCGGGGGGAGGAATGAGCAGTTCTTC
TRBJ2-1 TRBV27 TRBD2 once CASSLSSGGAGLGSEQFF TGTGCCAGCAGTTTATCTTCCGGCGGAGCGGGGTTAGGTAGTGAGCAGTTCTTC
TRBJ2-2 TRBV7-3 TRBD2 . CASSWGLAGPNTGELFF TGTGCCAGCAGCTGGGGACTAGCGGGCCCGAACACCGGGGAGCTGTTTTTT
TRBJ1-1 TRBV28 . . CATLGLIFRTEAFF TGTGCCACCCTAGGTTTGATCTTTCGGACTGAAGCTTTCTTT
TRBJ2-7 TRBV29-1 TRBD1 . CSVLDRSLFHEQYF TGCAGCGTGCTGGACAGGTCCCTTTTTCACGAGCAGTACTTC
TRBJ1-2 TRBV2 . . CASSVSGRNNYGYTF TGTGCCAGCAGTGTTTCGGGCCGAAATAACTATGGCTACACCTTC
TRBJ2-7 TRBV29-1 TRBD1 . CSVVFRGTYEQYF TGCAGCGTTGTTTTCAGGGGGACCTACGAGCAGTACTTC
TRBJ1-2 TRBV9 . . CASSTPDGTRGYTF TGTGCCAGCAGCACCCCGGACGGCACCCGGGGCTACACCTTC
TRBJ1-5 TRBV19 TRBD1 . CASSRGTGLRPQHF TGTGCCAGTAGTAGGGGGACAGGACTACGGCCCCAGCATTTT
TRBJ2-7 TRBV2 TRBD1 . CASLDRQIEQYF TGTGCCAGCTTGGACAGGCAAATTGAGCAGTACTTC
TRBJ2-5 TRBV7-6 . . CASSNDWQETQYF TGTGCCAGCAGCAACGACTGGCAAGAGACCCAGTACTTC
TRBJ2-1 TRBV21-1 . . CASSMCLWGDGSPYNEQFF .
TRBJ2-2 TRBV5-4 . . CASGSGLNTGELFF TGTGCCAGCGGGTCGGGTCTTAACACCGGGGAGCTGTTTTTT
TRBJ2-1 TRBV9 . . CASSVGEGRVEQFF TGTGCCAGCAGCGTAGGTGAGGGGAGAGTGGAGCAGTTCTTC
TRBJ2-1 TRBV1 . . CTSSQDELAGRIVIDEQFF TGCACCAGCAGCCAAGACGAGCTAGCGGGGCGAATAGTAATCGATGAGCAGTTCTTC
TRBJ2-6 TRBV15 . few CATSRDRGSGANVLTF TGTGCCACCAGCAGAGATAGAGGATCTGGGGCCAACGTCCTGACTTTC
TRBJ1-1 TRBV25-1 . . CASGMGTEAFF TGTGCCAGTGGAATGGGTACTGAAGCTTTCTTT
TRBJ2-3 TRBV19 TRBD1 once CASKSKGGRTDTQYF TGTGCCAGTAAGAGCAAAGGGGGCCGTACAGATACGCAGTATTTT
TRBJ1-5 TRBV5-1 TRBD1 . CASSLKGASNQPQHF TGCGCCAGCAGCTTGAAGGGGGCTAGCAATCAGCCCCAGCATTTT
TRBJ1-1 TRBV4-1 . . CASSQDRLGREAFF TGCGCCAGCAGCCAAGATCGGCTGGGCAGGGAAGCTTTCTTT
TRBJ1-4 TRBV15 . . CATSRDRAFYEKLFF TGTGCCACCAGCAGAGATCGGGCTTTTTATGAAAAACTGTTTTTT
TRBJ2-3 TRBV29-1 . . CSVDAEPDTDTQYF TGCAGCGTTGATGCGGAACCTGACACAGATACGCAGTATTTT
TRBJ2-2 TRBV27 TRBD2 . CASSPSLTSGRANTGELFF TGTGCCAGCAGTCCTTCCCTGACTAGCGGGAGGGCCAACACCGGGGAGCTGTTTTTT
TRBJ2-2 TRBV15 . . CATSRVQGTGELFF TGTGCCACCAGCAGAGTACAGGGAACCGGGGAGCTGTTTTTT
TRBJ2-7 TRBV7-9 . . CASSLVGRSYEQYF TGTGCCAGCAGCTTAGTAGGGCGCTCCTACGAGCAGTACTTC
TRBJ1-2 TRBV6-5 . . CASSYSQSEDYGYTF TGTGCCAGCAGTTACTCGCAGTCAGAAGACTATGGCTACACCTTC
TRBJ2-1 TRBV27 TRBD2 . CASSLSGQRTSGSLYNEQFF TGTGCCAGCAGTTTATCAGGACAGAGGACTAGCGGGAGTTTATACAATGAGCAGTTCTTC
TRBJ2-7 TRBV7-9 TRBD1 . CASSSLTGVGFYEQYF TGTGCCAGCAGCTCACTGACAGGGGTGGGCTTCTACGAGCAGTACTTC
TRBJ1-1 TRBV19 . . CASSIAGDTQNLGFGTNTEAFF TGTGCCAGTAGTATCGCTGGGGACACGCAAAACCTGGGCTTTGGTACGAACACTGAAGCTTTCTTT
TRBJ2-1 TRBV11-2 TRBD2 once CASRQIAGGYNEQFF TGTGCCAGCAGACAAATAGCGGGGGGATACAATGAGCAGTTCTTC
TRBJ1-3 TRBV7-6 . . CASSEPGPSGNTIYF TGTGCCAGCAGCGAACCGGGACCCTCTGGAAACACCATATATTTT
TRBJ2-3 TRBV7-9 . . CASSFITDTQYF TGTGCCAGCAGCTTCATCACAGATACGCAGTATTTT
TRBJ1-5 TRBV4-1 TRBD1 . CASSPGQTSNQPQHF TGCGCCAGCAGCCCGGGACAGACTAGCAATCAGCCCCAGCATTTT
TRBJ1-4 TRBV6-1 . . CASSEGGVTEKLFF TGTGCCAGCAGTGAAGGGGGGGTGACGGAAAAACTGTTTTTT
TRBJ2-2 TRBV11-2 . . CASSLAGMNTGELFF TGTGCCAGCAGCTTAGCAGGGATGAACACCGGGGAGCTGTTTTTT
TRBJ2-7 TRBV7-9 TRBD2 once CASSPELAGGIVEQYF TGTGCCAGCAGTCCTGAGCTAGCGGGGGGGATCGTCGAGCAGTACTTC
TRBJ2-7 TRBV14 TRBD1 once CASSQLGDRGEQYF TGTGCCAGCAGCCAATTAGGGGACAGGGGAGAGCAGTACTTC
TRBJ2-3 TRBV29-1 . . CSVRGSEQWPSHTQYF TGCAGCGTGAGGGGATCCGAACAGTGGCCTTCGCATACGCAGTATTTT
TRBJ2-1 TRBV2 . . CASSLSAGGYNEQFF TGTGCCAGCAGTTTATCGGCAGGGGGGTACAATGAGCAGTTCTTC
TRBJ2-4 TRBV30 . . CAWSDITQGIMDIQYF TGTGCCTGGAGCGATATTACCCAGGGGATTATGGACATTCAGTACTTC
TRBJ2-7 TRBV7-2 TRBD2 . CASNPAGLAYEQYF TGTGCCAGCAACCCAGCGGGATTAGCCTACGAGCAGTACTTC
TRBJ1-1 TRBV5-6 . . CASSLASDNTEAFF TGTGCCAGCAGCTTGGCTTCGGACAATACTGAAGCTTTCTTT
TRBJ2-3 TRBV19 . . CASSPDSTDTQYF TGTGCCAGCTCCCCGGACTCCACAGATACGCAGTATTTT
TRBJ1-5 TRBV7-9 . . CASSQGSGNQPQHF TGTGCCAGCAGCCAGGGGTCGGGCAATCAGCCCCAGCATTTT
TRBJ1-2 TRBV14 . . CASSQDVEYGYTF TGTGCCAGCAGCCAAGATGTAGAATATGGCTACACCTTC
TRBJ2-3 TRBV9 TRBD1 . CASSVRDRGGADTQYF TGTGCCAGCAGCGTACGGGACAGGGGAGGTGCTGATACGCAGTATTTT
TRBJ1-2 TRBV9 . . CASSTRDYGYTF TGTGCCAGCAGCACACGGGACTATGGCTACACCTTC
TRBJ1-1 TRBV18 TRBD1 . CASSSGGRDAFF TGTGCCAGCTCTTCAGGGGGGCGGGATGCTTTCTTT
TRBJ2-7 TRBV10-3 . . CAISESGTPSYEQYF TGTGCCATCAGTGAGTCAGGGACTCCGTCCTACGAGCAGTACTTC